This T cell receptor (beta chain) was profiled in a study of early stage breast cancer tumors. In the study overall: Most invasive tumors, about 80% of the 16, were ER+/PR+/HER2-. The ER+/PR+/HER2- tumors included 7 or 8 ductal and four lobular carcinomas. Findings of the study overall: Blood repertoires resembled normal breast more than tumor.

Each sample had two DNA replicates, 0.5 to 0.65 ug blood or roughly 1.4 ug tissue. Libraries were prepared by immunoSEQ multiplex PCR; TCRdb keeps only in-frame clonotypes and omits some of them. The sample shows approximately 30,000 clones, about 59% of them seen only once. In the case of this clone: What it recognizes is unknown.

This CDR3 has 15 amino acids. Trimming removed 3 bases at V and 4 bases at J, with 16 bases between. Per germline, CDR1 SGHKS and CDR2 YYEKEE (reference sequence). This TCR came from a person in their fifties with breast cancer. Sequencing was done on a sample of breast tumor tissue. The V and J genes are TRBV5-5 and TRBJ1-2; D is unresolved. CDR3 in DNA: TGTGCCAGCAGCTCTACTAGGGAAGGCTCCTATGGCTACACCTTC. Its protein is CASSSTREGSYGYTF.